The source of this T cell receptor (beta chain) is a study of cytomegalovirus exposure and HLA in healthy donors. Study summary: About 79% of 398 genotyped donors fell in the Caucasian-associated ancestry cluster.

Samples came from healthy bone marrow donors. The V and J ends lost 2 bases and 0 bases respectively, with 11 bases between them. The germline V gene has CDR1 SGHKS and CDR2 YYEKEE (reference sequence). The CDR3 loop spans 15 amino acids. The PCR employed 60 Vbeta primers together with 13 Jbeta primers. Profiled with immunoSEQ multiplex PCR; TCRdb holds only in-frame clones, not every one. The sample has about 190,000 clones; about 69% are singletons. The chain is built from TRBV5-5 and TRBJ1-1; D unclear. The sample comprised PBMCs. This clonotype was sampled from a man aged 25 to 40 in good health and CMV-seropositive. CDR3 protein: CASSFLPGMNTEAFF. The CDR3 DNA reads as TGTGCCAGCAGCTTCCTTCCGGGGATGAACACTGAAGCTTTCTTT.